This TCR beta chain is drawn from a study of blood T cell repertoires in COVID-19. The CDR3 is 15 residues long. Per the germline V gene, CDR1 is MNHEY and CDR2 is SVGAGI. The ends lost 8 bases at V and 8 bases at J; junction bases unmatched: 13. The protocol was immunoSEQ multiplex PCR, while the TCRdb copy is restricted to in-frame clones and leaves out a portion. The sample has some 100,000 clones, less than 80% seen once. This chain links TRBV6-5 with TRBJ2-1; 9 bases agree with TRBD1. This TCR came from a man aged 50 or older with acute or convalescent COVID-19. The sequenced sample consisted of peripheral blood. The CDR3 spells CASQSSQGARDEQFF. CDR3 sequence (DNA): TGTGCCAGCCAATCCTCACAGGGGGCCCGCGATGAGCAGTTCTTC.